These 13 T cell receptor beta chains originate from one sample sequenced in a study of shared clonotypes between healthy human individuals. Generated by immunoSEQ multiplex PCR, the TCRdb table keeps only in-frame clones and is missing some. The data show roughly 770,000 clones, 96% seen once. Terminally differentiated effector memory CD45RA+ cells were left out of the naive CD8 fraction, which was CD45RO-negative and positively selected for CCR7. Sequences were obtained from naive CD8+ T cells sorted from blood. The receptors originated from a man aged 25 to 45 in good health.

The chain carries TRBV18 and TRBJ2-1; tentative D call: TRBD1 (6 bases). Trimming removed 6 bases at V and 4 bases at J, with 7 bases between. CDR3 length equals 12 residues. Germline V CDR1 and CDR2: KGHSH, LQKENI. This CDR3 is CASSQGYNEQFF. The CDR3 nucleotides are TGTGCCAGCTCCCAGGGGTACAATGAGCAGTTCTTC.

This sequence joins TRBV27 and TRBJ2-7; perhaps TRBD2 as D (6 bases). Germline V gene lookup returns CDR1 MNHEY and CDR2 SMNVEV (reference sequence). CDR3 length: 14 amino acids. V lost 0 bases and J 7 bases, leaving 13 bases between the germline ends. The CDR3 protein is CASSLSRERSEQYF. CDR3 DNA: TGTGCCAGCAGTTTATCTCGGGAGAGATCGGAGCAGTACTTC.

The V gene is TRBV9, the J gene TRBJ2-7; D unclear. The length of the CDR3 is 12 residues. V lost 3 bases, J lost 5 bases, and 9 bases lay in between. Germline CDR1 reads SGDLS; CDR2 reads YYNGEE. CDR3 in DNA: TGTGCCAGCAGCGAAACAGATCACGAGCAGTACTTC. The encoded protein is CASSETDHEQYF. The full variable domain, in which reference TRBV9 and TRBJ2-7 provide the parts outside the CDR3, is DSGVTQTPKHLITATGQRVTLRCSPRSGDLSVYWYQQSLDQGLQFLIQYYNGEERAKGNILERFSAQQFPDLHSELNLSSLELGDSALYFCASSETDHEQYFGPGTRLTVT.

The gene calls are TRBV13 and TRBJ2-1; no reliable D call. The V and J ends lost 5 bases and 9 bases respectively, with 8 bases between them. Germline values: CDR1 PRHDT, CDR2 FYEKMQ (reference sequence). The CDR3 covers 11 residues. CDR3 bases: TGTGCCAGCAGCCTAGAGACTGAGCAGTTCTTC. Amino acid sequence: CASSLETEQFF.

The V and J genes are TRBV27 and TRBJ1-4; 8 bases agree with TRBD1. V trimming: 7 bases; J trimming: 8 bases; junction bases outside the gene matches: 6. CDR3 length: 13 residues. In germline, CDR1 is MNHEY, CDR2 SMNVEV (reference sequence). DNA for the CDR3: TGTGCCAGCAAAAGGACAGGGTGGGAAAAACTGTTTTTT. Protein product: CASKRTGWEKLFF.

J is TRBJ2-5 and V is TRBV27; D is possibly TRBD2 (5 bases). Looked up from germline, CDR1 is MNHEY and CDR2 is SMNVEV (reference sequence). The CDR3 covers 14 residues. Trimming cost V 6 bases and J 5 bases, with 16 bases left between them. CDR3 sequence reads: CASSNEWRMETQYF. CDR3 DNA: TGTGCCAGCAGCAACGAGTGGAGGATGGAGACCCAGTACTTC.

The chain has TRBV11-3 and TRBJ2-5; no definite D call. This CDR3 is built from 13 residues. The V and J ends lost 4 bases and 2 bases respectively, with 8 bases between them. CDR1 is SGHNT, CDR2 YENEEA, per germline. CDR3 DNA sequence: TGTGCCAGCAGCTCAACTCATCAAGAGACCCAGTACTTC. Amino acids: CASSSTHQETQYF.

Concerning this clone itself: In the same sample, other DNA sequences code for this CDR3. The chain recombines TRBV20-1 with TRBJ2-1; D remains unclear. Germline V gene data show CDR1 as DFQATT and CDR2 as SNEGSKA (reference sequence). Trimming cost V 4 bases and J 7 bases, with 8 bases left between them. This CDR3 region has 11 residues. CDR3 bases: TGCAGTGCTATTCTGGGGAATGAGCAGTTCTTC. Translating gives CSAILGNEQFF.

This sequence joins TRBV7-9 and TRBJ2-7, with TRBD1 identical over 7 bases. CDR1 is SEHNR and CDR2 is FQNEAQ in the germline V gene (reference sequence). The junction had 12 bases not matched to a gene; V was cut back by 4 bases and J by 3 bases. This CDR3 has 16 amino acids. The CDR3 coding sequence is TGTGCCAGCAGCTCACAATTACCGACAGGGCACTACGAGCAGTACTTC. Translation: CASSSQLPTGHYEQYF. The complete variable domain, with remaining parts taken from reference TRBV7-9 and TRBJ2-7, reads DTGVSQNPRHKITKRGQNVTFRCDPISEHNRLYWYRQTLGQGPEFLTYFQNEAQLEKSRLLSDRFSAERPKGSFSTLEIQRTEQGDSAMYLCASSSQLPTGHYEQYFGPGTRLTVT.

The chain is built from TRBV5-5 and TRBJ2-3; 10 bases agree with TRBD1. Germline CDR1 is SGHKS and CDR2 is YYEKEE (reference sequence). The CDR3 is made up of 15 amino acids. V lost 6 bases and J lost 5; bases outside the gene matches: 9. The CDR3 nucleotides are TGTGCCAGCACCACCACCGGGACAGGGGTAGATACGCAGTATTTT. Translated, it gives CASTTTGTGVDTQYF.

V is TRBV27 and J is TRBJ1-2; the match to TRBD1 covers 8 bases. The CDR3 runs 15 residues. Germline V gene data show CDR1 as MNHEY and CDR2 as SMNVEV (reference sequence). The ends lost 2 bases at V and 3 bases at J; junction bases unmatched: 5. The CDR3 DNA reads TGTGCCAGCAGTTTACAGGGGGCGCGCTACTATGGCTACACCTTC. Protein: CASSLQGARYYGYTF.

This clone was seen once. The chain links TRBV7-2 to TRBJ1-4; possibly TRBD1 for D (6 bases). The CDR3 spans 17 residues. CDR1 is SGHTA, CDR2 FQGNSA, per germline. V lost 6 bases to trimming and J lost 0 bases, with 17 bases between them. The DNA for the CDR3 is TGTGCCAGCAGTCTCAGGGTCAGGGGTACAACTAATGAAAAACTGTTTTTT. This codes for CASSLRVRGTTNEKLFF.

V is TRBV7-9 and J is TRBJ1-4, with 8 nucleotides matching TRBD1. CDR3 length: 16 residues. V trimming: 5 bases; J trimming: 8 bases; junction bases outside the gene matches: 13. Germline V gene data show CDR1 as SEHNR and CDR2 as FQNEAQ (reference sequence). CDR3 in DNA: TGTGCCAGCAGCAACCAGGGGGGACAGGTTGACGAAAAACTGTTTTTT. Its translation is CASSNQGGQVDEKLFF.